The T cell receptor (beta chain) under discussion was sequenced for a study of T cells in Graves' hyperthyroidism and ophthalmopathy. This clonotype was counted a few times. Trimming pared 5 bases from V and 7 bases from J, leaving 20 bases between. The CDR3 covers 15 residues. Amplification targeted TCR beta CDR3 regions from RNA transcripts. During a first-round RT-PCR of the TCR CDR3, the HTBI primer set was used. TCRdb itself ran the multiplex PCR reads through MiXCR, one entry per CDR3 protein. The table includes fewer than 650,000 distinct CDR3 sequences, about 15% detected once. The clonotype was recovered from a woman in her 30s with Graves' hyperthyroidism that later progressed to Graves' ophthalmopathy. The sample comprised blood. The chain has TRBV12-3 or TRBV12-4 and TRBJ1-2; D is ambiguous. The CDR3 region is CASSPRWEGKAGYTF. The CDR3 DNA is TGTGCCAGCAGTCCGAGGTGGGAAGGGAAAGCTGGCTACACCTTC.